What follows is one T cell receptor beta chain and its context. No cognate antigen has been identified for it. Per-base qualities were not stored, and no clone one base away is much larger. The entire isolated RNA was reverse transcribed using the High Capacity cDNA Reverse Transcription Kit, and thus expressed TCRB transcripts were sequenced. Naive, central memory and regulatory T cell samples underwent deep immunoSEQ sequencing, averaging roughly 3.5 million total reads per sample. Sorted cells were lysed in RLT buffer, and RNA was extracted using DNase-treated RNeasy Micro or Mini kits according to cell number. Each cell subset was processed on its own to prevent cross-contamination, while patient and healthy donor samples were processed together. TCRB sequences were amplified from cDNA with the immunoSEQ multiplex PCR, producing 87-bp fragments spanning the CDR3 region. The amplicons were sequenced using the Illumina HiSeq platform. Under the source paper's analysis protocol: PCR bias was computationally corrected using synthetic template baselines, reads within Hamming distance 2 were collapsed, and singletons that could not be merged were discarded. Reads were aligned against IMGT to assign V, D and J genes, CDR3 length and insertions or deletions at six rearrangement sites. Clonotype counts were normalized to sorted cell number within each subset before computing true diversity and Gini coefficients with the tcR R package. The overlap coefficient, calculated on TCRB nucleotide sequences, was used to measure repertoire sharing. Out-of-frame TCRB sequences from naive cells were analyzed to stand in for the pre-selection repertoire. The clones in this table, taken by TCRdb from immuneACCESS, are in-frame only. Not every clone is retained; where verified, under half of the shortfall comes from an unresolved V gene, and the cause of the rest is unknown. That table supplies the V and J calls and clone size; D and trimming were determined from the DNA. The sample table holds 900,000 or so clones, of which around a sixth were seen once. The ten most abundant clones make up 0.02% to 0.025% of the sample.

A single peripheral blood draw of around 120 mL on average was collected from each donor into heparinised tubes. Naive, central memory, regulatory and stem cell-like memory CD4+ T cells were sorted on a BD FACSAria II using a panel including CD45RO, CCR7, CD25, CD127, CD95 and CD27. All sorted populations exceeded 95% purity. PBMCs were isolated immediately by Lymphoprep density gradient centrifugation and stained directly without culture. Samples were stained and sorted in pairs, with one healthy donor and one patient per experiment, so that batch effects were minimized. These data belong to a study of beta chain features in type 1 diabetes (dated by TCRdb to 2017 to 2018). Describing the broader study: Mean age, gender distribution, total cell number and subset yield did not differ between patients and healthy donors. A total of about 110 million sorted cells were examined across all samples, and the number of cells per subset was strongly correlated with RNA yield. The study compared TCRB repertoires of sorted circulating CD4+ T cell subsets between recently diagnosed type 1 diabetes patients and matched healthy donors. Regulatory and stem cell-like memory subsets were isolated from only 8 patients and roughly eight healthy donors, whereas naive and central memory subsets came from all 30 or so donors. On the study overall, not on this receptor specifically: Because small numbers of individuals were included in the HLA sub-analyses, any influence of HLA type on TCRB rearrangement was left unresolved. PCR might favor shorter templates, but patient and control samples were amplified and corrected together, so any skew would affect both groups equally. Because cDNA rather than genomic DNA was sequenced, highly expressing activated cells could have been over-represented, although no difference in activation and CD3 levels was found between groups. A moderate but significant shortening of TCRB CDR3 length was observed in type 1 diabetes patients in all four CD4+ subsets. At VDJ recombination sites, patients with type 1 diabetes made fewer insertions and deleted more nucleotides, a pattern implying thymic rearrangement abnormalities. The naive, central memory and regulatory TCRB repertoires appeared to resemble one another more closely among patients than among healthy donors.

Clipping removes 0 bases from V and 5 bases from J, with 9 as the unmatched junction base count. From the germline V gene, CDR1 is SGDLS and CDR2 is YYNGEE. The CDR3, from cysteine to phenylalanine, totals 16 residues. Only the CDR3 DNA is retained, 48 bases long and in frame from the first base. The chain employs TRBV9 and TRBJ2-7; 9 bases in the junction line up with TRBD2. Specimen: naive CD4+ T cells from blood. Reading the label with the study, this specimen's cell subset or site is: true naive CD4+ T cells. The clonotype was recovered from a woman between 18 and 29 years old in good health. The DNA is as follows: TGTGCCAGCAGCGTAGATAGCGGGAGAACCCTCAACGAGCAGTACTTC. Its translation reads: CASSVDSGRTLNEQYF.